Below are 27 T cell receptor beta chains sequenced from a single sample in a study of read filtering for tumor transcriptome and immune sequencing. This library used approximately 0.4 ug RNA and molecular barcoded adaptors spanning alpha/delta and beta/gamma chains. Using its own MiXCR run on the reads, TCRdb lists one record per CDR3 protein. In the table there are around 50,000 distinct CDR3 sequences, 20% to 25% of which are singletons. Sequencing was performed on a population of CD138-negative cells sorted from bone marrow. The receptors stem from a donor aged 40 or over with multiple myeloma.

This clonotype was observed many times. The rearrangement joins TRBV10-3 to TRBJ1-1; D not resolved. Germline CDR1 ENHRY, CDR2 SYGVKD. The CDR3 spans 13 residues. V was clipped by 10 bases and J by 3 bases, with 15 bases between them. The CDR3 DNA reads TGTGCCACCTTGCCGGGTTTGGACACTGAAGCTTTCTTT. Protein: CATLPGLDTEAFF.

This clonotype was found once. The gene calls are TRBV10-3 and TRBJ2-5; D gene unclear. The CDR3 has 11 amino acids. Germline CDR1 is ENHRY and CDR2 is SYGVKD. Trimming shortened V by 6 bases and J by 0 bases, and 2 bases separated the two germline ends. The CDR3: CAIRDQETQYF. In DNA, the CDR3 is TGTGCCATCAGGGACCAAGAGACCCAGTACTTC.

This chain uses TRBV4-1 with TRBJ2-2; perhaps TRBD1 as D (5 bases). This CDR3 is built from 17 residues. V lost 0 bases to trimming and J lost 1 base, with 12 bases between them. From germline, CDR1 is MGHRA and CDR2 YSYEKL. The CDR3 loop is CASSQEAGYLNTGELFF. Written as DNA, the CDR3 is TGCGCCAGCAGCCAAGAGGCAGGGTATTTGAACACCGGGGAGCTGTTTTTT.

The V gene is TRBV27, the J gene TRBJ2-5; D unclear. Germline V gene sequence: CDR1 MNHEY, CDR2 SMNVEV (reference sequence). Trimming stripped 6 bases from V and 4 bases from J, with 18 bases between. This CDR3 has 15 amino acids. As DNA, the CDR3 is TGTGCCAGCAGCCCAGGCCAGACCGGAAGAGAGACCCAGTACTTC. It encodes CASSPGQTGRETQYF.

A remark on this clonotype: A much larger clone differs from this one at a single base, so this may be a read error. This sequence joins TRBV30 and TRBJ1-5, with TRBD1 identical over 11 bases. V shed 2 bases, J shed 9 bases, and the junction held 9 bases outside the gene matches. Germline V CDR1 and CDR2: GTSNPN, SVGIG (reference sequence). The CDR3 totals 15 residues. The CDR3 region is CAWSQDRGQVVPQHF. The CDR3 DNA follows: TGTGCCTGGAGTCAGGACAGGGGGCAGGTAGTGCCCCAGCATTTT.

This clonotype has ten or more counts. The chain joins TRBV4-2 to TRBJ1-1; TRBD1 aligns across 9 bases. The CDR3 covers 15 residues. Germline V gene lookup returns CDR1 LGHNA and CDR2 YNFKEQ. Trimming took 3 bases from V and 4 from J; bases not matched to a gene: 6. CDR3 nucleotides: TGTGCCAGCAGCCAGGAGGGACAGGGAGTCACTGAAGCTTTCTTT. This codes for CASSQEGQGVTEAFF.

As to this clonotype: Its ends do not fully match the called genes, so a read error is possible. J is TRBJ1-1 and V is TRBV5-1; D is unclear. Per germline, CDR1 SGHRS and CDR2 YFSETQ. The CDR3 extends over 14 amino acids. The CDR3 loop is CASSLAGGYTEALF. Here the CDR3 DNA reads TGCGCCAGCAGCTTGGCAGGCGGGTACACTGAGGCTCTCTTT.

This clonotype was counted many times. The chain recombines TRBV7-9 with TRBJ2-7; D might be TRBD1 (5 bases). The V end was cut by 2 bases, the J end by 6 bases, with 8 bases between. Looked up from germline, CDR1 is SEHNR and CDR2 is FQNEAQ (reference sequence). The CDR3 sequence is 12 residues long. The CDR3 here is CASSLQGPEQYF. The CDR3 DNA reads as TGTGCCAGCAGCTTACAGGGCCCCGAGCAGTACTTC.

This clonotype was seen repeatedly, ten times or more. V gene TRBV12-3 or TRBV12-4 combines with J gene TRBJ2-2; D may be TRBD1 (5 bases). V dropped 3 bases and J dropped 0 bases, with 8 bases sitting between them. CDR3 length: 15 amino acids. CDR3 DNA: TGTGCCAGCAGTTTGACAGACGCGAACACCGGGGAGCTGTTTTTT. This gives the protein CASSLTDANTGELFF.

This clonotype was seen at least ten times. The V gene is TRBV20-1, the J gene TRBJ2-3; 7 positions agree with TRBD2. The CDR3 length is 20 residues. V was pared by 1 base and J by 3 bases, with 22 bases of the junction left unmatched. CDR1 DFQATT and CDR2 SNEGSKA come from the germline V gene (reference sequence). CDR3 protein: CSARGARGASGLGETDTQYF. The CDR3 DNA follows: TGCAGTGCTAGAGGCGCAAGGGGTGCTAGCGGATTGGGGGAAACAGATACGCAGTATTTT.

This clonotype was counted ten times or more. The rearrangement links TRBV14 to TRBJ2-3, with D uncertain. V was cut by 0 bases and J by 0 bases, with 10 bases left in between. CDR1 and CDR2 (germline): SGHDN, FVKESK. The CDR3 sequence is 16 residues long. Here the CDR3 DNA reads TGTGCCAGCAGCCAAGATAGTGGGCTGAGCACAGATACGCAGTATTTT. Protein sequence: CASSQDSGLSTDTQYF.

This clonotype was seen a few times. CDR3 nucleotide sequence: TGTGCCAGCAGTTACTCAGGACACATCAACTATGGCTACACCTTC. Translating gives CASSYSGHINYGYTF. The chain couples TRBV6-5 to TRBJ1-2; TRBD1 is a possible D gene (5 bases). The CDR3 is 15 amino acids. CDR1 is MNHEY, CDR2 SVGAGI, per germline. The V end was cut by 0 bases, the J end by 2 bases, with 10 bases between.

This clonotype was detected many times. DNA for the CDR3: TGCAGTGCAAGGACAGGGGGCATAGGGGAGACCCAGTACTTC. This encodes CSARTGGIGETQYF. This rearrangement joins TRBV20-1 to TRBJ2-5, with 11 bases that match TRBD1. The germline gives CDR1 DFQATT, CDR2 SNEGSKA (reference sequence). The CDR3 is 14 amino acids. V lost 6 bases and J lost 5; bases outside the gene matches: 8.

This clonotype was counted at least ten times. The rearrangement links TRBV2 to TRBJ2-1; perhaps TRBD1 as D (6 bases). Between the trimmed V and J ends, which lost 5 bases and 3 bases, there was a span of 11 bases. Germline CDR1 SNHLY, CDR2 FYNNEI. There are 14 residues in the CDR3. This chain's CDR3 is CASSRRGDYNEQFF. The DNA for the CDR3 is TGTGCCAGCAGTCGCAGGGGAGACTACAATGAGCAGTTCTTC.

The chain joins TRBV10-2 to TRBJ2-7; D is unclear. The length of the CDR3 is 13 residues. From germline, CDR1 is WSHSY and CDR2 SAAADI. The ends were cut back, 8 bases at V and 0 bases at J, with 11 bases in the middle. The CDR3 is CASYDLRSYEQYF. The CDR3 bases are TGCGCCAGCTACGACCTACGCTCCTACGAGCAGTACTTC.

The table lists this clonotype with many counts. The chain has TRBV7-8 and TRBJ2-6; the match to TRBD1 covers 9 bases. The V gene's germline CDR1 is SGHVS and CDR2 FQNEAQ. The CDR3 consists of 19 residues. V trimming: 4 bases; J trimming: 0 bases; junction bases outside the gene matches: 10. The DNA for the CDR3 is TGTGCCAGCAGCTGGAGGGGGGGACAGGGAAGCTCTGGGGCCAACGTCCTGACTTTC. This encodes CASSWRGGQGSSGANVLTF.

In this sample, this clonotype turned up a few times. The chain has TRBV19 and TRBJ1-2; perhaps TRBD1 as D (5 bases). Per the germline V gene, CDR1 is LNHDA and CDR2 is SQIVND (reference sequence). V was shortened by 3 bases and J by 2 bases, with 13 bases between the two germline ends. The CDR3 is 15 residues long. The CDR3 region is CASSIRGTLNYGYTF. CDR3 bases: TGTGCCAGTAGTATCCGGGGGACGCTAAACTATGGCTACACCTTC.

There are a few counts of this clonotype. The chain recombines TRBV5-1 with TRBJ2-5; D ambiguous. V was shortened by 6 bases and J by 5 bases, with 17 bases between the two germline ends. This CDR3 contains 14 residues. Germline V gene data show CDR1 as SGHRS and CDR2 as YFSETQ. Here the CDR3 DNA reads TGCGCCAGCAATTTCTGGGCTGGTACGGAGACCCAGTACTTC. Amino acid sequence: CASNFWAGTETQYF. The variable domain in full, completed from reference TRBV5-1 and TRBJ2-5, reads KAGVTQTPRYLIKTRGQQVTLSCSPISGHRSVSWYQQTPGQGLQFLFEYFSETQRNKGNFPGRFSGRQFSNSRSEMNVSTLELGDSALYLCASNFWAGTETQYFGPGTRLLVL.

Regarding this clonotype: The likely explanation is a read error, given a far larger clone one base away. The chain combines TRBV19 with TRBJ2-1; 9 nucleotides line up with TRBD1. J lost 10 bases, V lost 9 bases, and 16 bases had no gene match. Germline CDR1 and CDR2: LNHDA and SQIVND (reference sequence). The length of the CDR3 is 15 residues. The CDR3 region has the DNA TGTGCCAGCACCCCGGACAGGGGCCGGTTCTACGAGCAGTTCTTC. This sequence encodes CASTPDRGRFYEQFF.

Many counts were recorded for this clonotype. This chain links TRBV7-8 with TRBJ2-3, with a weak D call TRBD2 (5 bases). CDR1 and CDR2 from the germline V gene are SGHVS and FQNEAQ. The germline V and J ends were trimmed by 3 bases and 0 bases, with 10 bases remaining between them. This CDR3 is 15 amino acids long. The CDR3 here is CASSFEGVSTDTQYF. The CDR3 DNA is TGTGCCAGCAGCTTCGAGGGAGTTAGCACAGATACGCAGTATTTT.

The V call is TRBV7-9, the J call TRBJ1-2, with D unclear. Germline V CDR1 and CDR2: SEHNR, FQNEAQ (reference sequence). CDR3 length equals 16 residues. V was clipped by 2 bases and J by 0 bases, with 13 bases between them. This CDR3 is CASSLPRRSSNYGYTF. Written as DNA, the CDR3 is TGTGCCAGCAGCTTACCACGTCGCTCCTCTAACTATGGCTACACCTTC.

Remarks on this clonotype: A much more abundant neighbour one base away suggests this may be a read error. The CDR3 sequence is CASSQTEVAGELFF. The CDR3 DNA reads as TGTGCCAGCAGCCAAACAGAGGTGGCCGGGGAGCTGTTTTTT. This rearrangement joins TRBV21-1 to TRBJ2-2. TRBV21-1 is marked as a pseudogene. This CDR3 contains 14 residues.

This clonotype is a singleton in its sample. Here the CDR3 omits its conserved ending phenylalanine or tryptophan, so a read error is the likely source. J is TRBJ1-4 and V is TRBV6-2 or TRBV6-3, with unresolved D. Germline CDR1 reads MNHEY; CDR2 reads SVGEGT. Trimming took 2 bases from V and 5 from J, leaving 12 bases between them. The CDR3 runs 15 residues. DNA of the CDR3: TGTGCCAGCAGTTACGTATCTTCGCGGAATGAAAAACTGTTTTCT. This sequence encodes CASSYVSSRNEKLFS.

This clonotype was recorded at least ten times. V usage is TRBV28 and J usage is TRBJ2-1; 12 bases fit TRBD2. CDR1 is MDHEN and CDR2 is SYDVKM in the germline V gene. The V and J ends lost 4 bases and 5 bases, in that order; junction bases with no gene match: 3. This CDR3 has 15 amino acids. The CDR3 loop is CASSSGLAGHNEQFF. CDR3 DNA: TGTGCCAGCAGTTCGGGACTAGCGGGTCACAATGAGCAGTTCTTC.

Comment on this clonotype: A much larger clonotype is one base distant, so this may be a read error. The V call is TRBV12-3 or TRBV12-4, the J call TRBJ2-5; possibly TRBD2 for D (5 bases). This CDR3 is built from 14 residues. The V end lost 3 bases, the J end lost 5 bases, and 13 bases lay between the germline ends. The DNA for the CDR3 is TGTGCCAGCAGTTTGGCGGGTGGGAAGGAGACCCAGTACTTC. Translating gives CASSLAGGKETQYF.

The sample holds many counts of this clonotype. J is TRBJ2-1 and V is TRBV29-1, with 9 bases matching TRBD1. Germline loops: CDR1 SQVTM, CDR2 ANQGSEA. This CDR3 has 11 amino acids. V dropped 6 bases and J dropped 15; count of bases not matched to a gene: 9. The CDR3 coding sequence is TGCAGCGTGGGACAGGGTCGGTCGCGGTTCTTC. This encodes CSVGQGRSRFF.

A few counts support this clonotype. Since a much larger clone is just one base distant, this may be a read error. The CDR3 bases are TGTACCAGCAGCTTAGTTGGACTAGCGGGAGGAACCGGGGAGCTGTTTTTT. Translating it yields CTSSLVGLAGGTGELFF. V usage is TRBV7-2 and J usage is TRBJ2-2; 14 positions agree with TRBD2. Germline CDR1 reads SGHTA; CDR2 reads FQGNSA. J lost 5 bases, V lost 1 base, and 3 bases had no gene match. The CDR3 runs to 17 residues.